The 7 T cell receptor beta chains given below trace back to one sample, sequenced in a study of blood T cells in healthy people across ages. Then a second PCR, running roughly 6 to 11 cycles, was carried out with a sample-barcoded 5' primer and a J-beta primer mix. TCRdb re-called the 5' RACE reads through MiXCR, storing one row per CDR3 protein. The data hold around 1,600,000 distinct CDR3 sequences, with 35% to 45% observed a single time. The specimen sequenced was blood. The receptors were gathered from a woman in her late teens or twenties in good health.

The gene calls are TRBV28 and TRBJ2-7, with TRBD2 matching 10 bases. Germline V lookup: CDR1 MDHEN, CDR2 SYDVKM. CDR3 length: 23 residues. J was trimmed by 2 bases and V by 3 bases; bases with no gene match: 28. The CDR3 nucleotides read TGTGCCAGCAGTTTTATCGGGACAGCGAGACATCTTACTCTAGCGGGAGCTCCCTACGAGCAGTACTTC. Protein product: CASSFIGTARHLTLAGAPYEQYF.

This sequence joins TRBV6-2 or TRBV6-3 and TRBJ1-1, with D possibly TRBD1 on 5 matching bases. This CDR3 is 14 amino acids long. The germline gives CDR1 MNHEY, CDR2 SVGEGT. V lost 6 bases, J lost 4 bases, and 15 bases lay in between. The CDR3 DNA sequence: TGTGCCAGCAGCAGCCTCCAGGGCCCCACTGAAGCTTTCTTT. Translated, it gives CASSSLQGPTEAFF.

This clonotype is a singleton in its sample. The chain has TRBV20-1 and TRBJ2-5; 9 positions agree with TRBD2. This CDR3 region has 14 residues. The germline gives CDR1 DFQATT, CDR2 SNEGSKA (reference sequence). Losses at the gene ends were 0 bases for V and 1 base for J; bases not matched to a gene: 0. The CDR3 here is CSAREAGGQETQYF. CDR3 coding DNA: TGCAGTGCTAGAGAAGCGGGAGGCCAAGAGACCCAGTACTTC.

V is TRBV7-8 and J is TRBJ2-1; a weak D match, TRBD1 (6 bases). The DNA end is a closer match to TRBJ2-7, so the J assignment may be wrong. CDR1 and CDR2 from the germline V gene are SGHVS and FQNEAQ. The CDR3 has 16 amino acids. CDR3 protein: CASSSLRDISYNEQYF. The CDR3 DNA follows: TGTGCCAGCAGCTCCCTCCGGGACATCTCCTACAATGAGCAGTACTTC.

The chain combines TRBV18 with TRBJ1-2; D gene uncertain. The CDR3 totals 12 residues. Trimming took 3 bases from V and 5 from J, leaving 7 bases between them. Germline loops: CDR1 KGHSH, CDR2 LQKENI. The CDR3 region has the DNA TGTGCCAGCTCACCCGATCAGTATGGCTACACCTTC. This gives the protein CASSPDQYGYTF. Full variable domain (remainder filled in from reference TRBV18 and TRBJ1-2): NAGVMQNPRHLVRRRGQEARLRCSPMKGHSHVYWYRQLPEEGLKFMVYLQKENIIDESGMPKERFSAEFPKEGPSILRIQQVVRGDSAAYFCASSPDQYGYTFGSGTRLTVV.

The genes are TRBV21-1 and TRBJ2-5; the DNA was not compared with TRBD2, the D call given in the table. TRBV21-1 is a known pseudogene. The CDR3 extends over 17 amino acids. CDR3 DNA sequence: TGTGCCAGCAGCAAAGCTGATAGCGGGAGCGAGGGGAAGACCCAGTACTTC. This encodes CASSKADSGSEGKTQYF.

J is TRBJ2-7 and V is TRBV6-4; 9 positions agree with TRBD2. The CDR3 is 16 amino acids. Trimming cost V 3 bases and J 7 bases; bases outside gene matches: 13. CDR1 is MRHNA and CDR2 is SNTAGT in the germline V gene. CDR3 nucleotide sequence: TGTGCCAGCAGTGAATTTGGGACTAGCATGTACAATGAGCAGTACTTC. This gives the protein CASSEFGTSMYNEQYF.